Each of the 15 T cell receptor beta chains below was sequenced from the same sample in a study of beta chain features in type 1 diabetes. Of the isolated RNA, all was reverse transcribed, and so the sequenced material was expressed TCRB transcripts. Some clones are missing from TCRdb's copy, which holds only in-frame ones; the method was immunoSEQ multiplex PCR. The sample records under 350,000 clones, approximately 8.1% being singletons. The sample comprised central memory CD4+ T cells from blood. All receptors derive from a woman aged 18-35 years in good health.

This chain uses TRBV6-1 with TRBJ2-5; D may correspond to TRBD1 or TRBD2 (6 bases each). The DNA end lines up better with TRBJ2-7; the J call may be wrong. The CDR3 has 15 residues. In germline, CDR1 is MNHNS, CDR2 SASEGT. The CDR3 coding sequence is TGTGCCAGCAGTGAGCGAGCAGGGGAGGCCTACGAGCAGTACTTC. Translated, it gives CASSERAGEAYEQYF.

V gene TRBV21-1 combines with J gene TRBJ1-2; TRBD1 is the table's D call, not checked against the DNA. TRBV21-1 is termed a pseudogene. This CDR3 comprises 12 residues. This chain's CDR3 is CASSKWAYGYTF. The CDR3 coding sequence is TGTGCCAGCAGCAAATGGGCGTACGGCTACACCTTC.

This clone was picked up many times. The chain carries TRBV28 and TRBJ2-2; D ambiguous. The germline V gene encodes CDR1 MDHEN and CDR2 SYDVKM. The V gene lost 3 bases and the J gene lost 6 bases, with 5 bases spanning the gap. CDR3 size: 12 residues. CDR3: CASSLLAGELFF. CDR3 coding DNA: TGTGCCAGCAGTTTGTTAGCCGGGGAGCTGTTTTTT.

The chain couples TRBV19 to TRBJ2-1, with a possible D match to TRBD2 (5 bases). V lost 0 bases and J 8 bases, leaving 14 bases between the germline ends. The length of the CDR3 is 15 residues. From germline, CDR1 is LNHDA and CDR2 SQIVND (reference sequence). In DNA, the CDR3 is TGTGCCAGTAGTATAGAGGGGAGAGTGCGGGATGAGCAGTTCTTC. It encodes CASSIEGRVRDEQFF.

The chain joins TRBV7-8 to TRBJ1-1; D call uncertain. CDR1 is SGHVS, CDR2 FQNEAQ, per germline. Trimming shortened V by 5 bases and J by 1 base, and 8 bases separated the two germline ends. This CDR3 region has 13 residues. The CDR3 bases are TGTGCCAGCAGCCAAAAGGGGAACACTGAAGCTTTCTTT. Translation: CASSQKGNTEAFF.

This clone was seen ten or more times. The rearrangement uses TRBV7-2 and TRBJ2-1; unclear D gene. CDR3 length equals 15 residues. The V and J ends lost 0 bases and 6 bases respectively, with 12 bases between them. CDR1 is SGHTA, CDR2 FQGNSA, per germline. CDR3 region: CASSLAWLEANEQFF. The CDR3 coding sequence is TGTGCCAGCAGCTTAGCCTGGCTAGAGGCCAATGAGCAGTTCTTC.

V usage is TRBV5-6 and J usage is TRBJ1-1, with 10 bases aligning to TRBD1. From germline, CDR1 is SGHDT and CDR2 YYEEEE. J lost 5 bases, V lost 4 bases, and 14 bases had no gene match. The CDR3 runs to 17 residues. Written as DNA, the CDR3 is TGTGCCAGCAGCCACGCCGGGACAGGGGCAATTTGGACTGAAGCTTTCTTT. Protein sequence: CASSHAGTGAIWTEAFF. Using reference TRBV5-6 and TRBJ1-1 for the parts outside the CDR3, the full variable domain is DAGVTQSPTHLIKTRGQQVTLRCSPKSGHDTVSWYQQALGQGPQFIFQYYEEEERQRGNFPDRFSGHQFPNYSSELNVNALLLGDSALYLCASSHAGTGAIWTEAFFGQGTRLTVV.

The rearrangement links TRBV4-3 to TRBJ2-7, with 7 nucleotides matching TRBD1. V was pared by 1 base and J by 2 bases, with 5 bases of the junction left unmatched. Per germline, CDR1 LGHNA and CDR2 YSLEER. The CDR3 is 15 residues long. CDR3 DNA sequence: TGCGCCAGCAGCCAAGCTCTACAGGGGACCTACGAGCAGTACTTC. Amino acid sequence: CASSQALQGTYEQYF.

The chain recombines TRBV13 with TRBJ2-5; possibly TRBD2 for D (5 bases). Trimming stripped 3 bases from V and 4 bases from J, with 15 bases between. The germline CDR1 and CDR2 sequences are PRHDT and FYEKMQ (reference sequence). The CDR3 has 15 amino acids. The CDR3 sequence is CASSFSGVRRETQYF. CDR3 nucleotide sequence: TGTGCCAGCAGCTTTTCCGGGGTAAGGCGAGAGACCCAGTACTTC. Full variable domain (rest looked up from reference TRBV13 and TRBJ2-5): AAGVIQSPRHLIKEKRETATLKCYPIPRHDTVYWYQQGPGQDPQFLISFYEKMQSDKGSIPDRFSAQQFSDYHSELNMSSLELGDSALYFCASSFSGVRRETQYFGPGTRLLVL.

DNA for the CDR3: TGTGCCAGCGCGAGGGCCTCTGGGGCCAACGTCCTGACTTTC. Encoded protein: CASARASGANVLTF. This chain links TRBV25-1 with TRBJ2-6, with D tentatively TRBD2 (5 bases). The V end was cut by 8 bases, the J end by 0 bases, with 8 bases between. CDR3 length: 14 residues. CDR1 is MGHDK, CDR2 SYGVNS, per germline. The whole variable domain, filled in from reference TRBV25-1 and TRBJ2-6, reads EADIYQTPRYLVIGTGKKITLECSQTMGHDKMYWYQQDPGMELHLIHYSYGVNSTEKGDLSSESTVSRIRTEHFPLTLESARPSHTSQYLCASARASGANVLTFGAGSRLTVL.

The chain employs TRBV6-5 and TRBJ2-5; TRBD2 matches at 8 bases. The V gene's germline CDR1 is MNHEY and CDR2 SVGAGI. The CDR3 runs to 16 residues. After removal of 2 bases from V and 5 bases from J, the junction contained 10 bases not matched to a gene. CDR3 sequence reads: CASSYAAAGGKETQYF. CDR3 nucleotides: TGTGCCAGCAGTTACGCCGCTGCGGGGGGCAAGGAGACCCAGTACTTC.

The V gene is TRBV9, the J gene TRBJ2-2, with D possibly matching TRBD2 (7 bases). CDR1 and CDR2 from the germline V gene are SGDLS and YYNGEE. The germline V and J ends were trimmed by 4 bases and 4 bases, with 17 bases remaining between them. The CDR3 runs to 16 residues. The CDR3 nucleotides read TGTGCCAGCAGCCCACGGGGGGACACGCTCACCGGGGAGCTGTTTTTT. Its translation is CASSPRGDTLTGELFF.

The chain couples TRBV29-1 to TRBJ2-2, with D perhaps TRBD2 (6 bases). V lost 6 bases to trimming and J lost 6 bases, with 11 bases between them. Germline assignment: CDR1 SQVTM and CDR2 ANQGSEA. The CDR3 loop spans 12 amino acids. The CDR3 protein is CSVRLESGELFF. Here the CDR3 DNA reads TGCAGCGTCCGACTAGAGTCCGGGGAGCTGTTTTTT.

This clone was picked up a small number of times. This chain links TRBV18 with TRBJ2-3; D unclear. The CDR3 loop spans 15 amino acids. V was clipped by 5 bases and J by 4 bases, with 16 bases between them. CDR1 and CDR2 from the germline V gene are KGHSH and LQKENI. This CDR3 is CASSFEKYPADTQYF. The CDR3 DNA sequence: TGTGCCAGCTCATTTGAAAAGTACCCGGCAGATACGCAGTATTTT. The full variable domain, its missing parts supplied by reference TRBV18 and TRBJ2-3, is NAGVMQNPRHLVRRRGQEARLRCSPMKGHSHVYWYRQLPEEGLKFMVYLQKENIIDESGMPKERFSAEFPKEGPSILRIQQVVRGDSAAYFCASSFEKYPADTQYFGPGTRLTVL.

This sequence joins TRBV7-3 and TRBJ2-7, with a possible D match to TRBD1 (5 bases). V shed 0 bases and J shed 2 bases, with 11 bases lying between them. The germline CDR1 and CDR2 sequences are SGHTA and FQGTGA. CDR3 length equals 15 residues. CDR3 residues: CASSLTNGRAYEQYF. The CDR3 DNA sequence: TGTGCCAGCAGCTTAACAAACGGCAGGGCCTACGAGCAGTACTTC.